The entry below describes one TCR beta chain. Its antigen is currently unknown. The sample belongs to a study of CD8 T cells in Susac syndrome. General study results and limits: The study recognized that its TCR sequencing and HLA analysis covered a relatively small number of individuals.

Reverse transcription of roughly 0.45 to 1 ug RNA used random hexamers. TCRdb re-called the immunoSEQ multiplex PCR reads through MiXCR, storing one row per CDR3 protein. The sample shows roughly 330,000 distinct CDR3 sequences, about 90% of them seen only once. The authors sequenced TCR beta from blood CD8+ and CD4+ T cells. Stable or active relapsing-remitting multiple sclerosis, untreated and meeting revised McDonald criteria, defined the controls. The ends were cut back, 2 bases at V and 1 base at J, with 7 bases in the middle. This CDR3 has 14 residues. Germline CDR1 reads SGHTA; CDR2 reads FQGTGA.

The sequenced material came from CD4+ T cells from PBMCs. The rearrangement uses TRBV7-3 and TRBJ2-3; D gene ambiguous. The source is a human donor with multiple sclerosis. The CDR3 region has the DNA TGTGCCAGCAGCTTATGGGAAGGCACAGATACGCAGTATTTT. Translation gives CASSLWEGTDTQYF.